This TCR beta chain derives from a study of T cells in Graves' hyperthyroidism and ophthalmopathy. Findings of the study overall: Blood also showed most of the thyroid clonotypes that were expanded above 0.001.

Amplification targeted TCR beta CDR3 regions from RNA transcripts. Using the HTBI primer set, a first-round RT-PCR was run on the TCR CDR3. TCRdb reanalysed the multiplex PCR reads using MiXCR and keeps one entry per CDR3 protein. The sample includes hundreds of thousands of distinct CDR3 sequences, under 15% seen only once; the top ten take 4.3%. This clonotype has ten or more counts. Its antigen is undetermined. Used for diagnoses were clinical symptoms, serum thyroxine and TRAb, thyroid ultrasound and orbital computed tomography. The germline V gene encodes CDR1 SQVTM and CDR2 ANQGSEA. CDR3 length equals 13 residues. Trimming removed 1 base from V and 11 bases from J, with 17 bases in between.

Sequenced: blood. This clonotype was obtained from a woman aged 40-49 years with Graves' ophthalmopathy. This sequence joins TRBV29-1 and TRBJ1-1, with D hard to call. CDR3 residues: CSVEGWSSPAAFF. The CDR3 DNA reads TGCAGCGTTGAAGGATGGTCCTCCCCCGCCGCTTTCTTT.